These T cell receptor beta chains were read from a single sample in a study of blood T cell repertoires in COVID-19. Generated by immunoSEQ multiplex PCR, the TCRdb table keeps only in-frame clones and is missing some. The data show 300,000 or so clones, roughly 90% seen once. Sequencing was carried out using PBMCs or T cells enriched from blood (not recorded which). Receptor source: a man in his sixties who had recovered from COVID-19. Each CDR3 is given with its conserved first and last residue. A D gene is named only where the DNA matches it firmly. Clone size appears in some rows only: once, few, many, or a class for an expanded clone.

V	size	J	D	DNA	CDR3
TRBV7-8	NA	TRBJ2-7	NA	TGTGCCAGCAGCTTAGCTGGTGTAGGGGCCTCCTACGAGCAGTACTTC	CASSLAGVGASYEQYF
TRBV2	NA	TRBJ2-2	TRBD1	TGTGCCAGATCAGGACGGGACAGGGGGCTTGTGAACACCGGGGAGCTGTTTTTT	CARSGRDRGLVNTGELFF
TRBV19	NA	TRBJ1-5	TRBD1	TGTGCCAGTAGTACCCGGACAGGGGGGATTAGCAATCAGCCCCAGCATTTT	CASSTRTGGISNQPQHF
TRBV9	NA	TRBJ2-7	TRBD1	TGTGCCAGCAGCCCCGGGGACAGATACTACGAGCAGTACTTC	CASSPGDRYYEQYF
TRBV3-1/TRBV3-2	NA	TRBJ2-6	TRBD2	TGTGCCAGCAGCCAAGCACTAGCGGGAGGAGGTGGGGCCAACGTCCTGACTTTC	CASSQALAGGGGANVLTF
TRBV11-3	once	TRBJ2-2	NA	TGTGCCAGCAGCTTAGACAGGACAAGACTCGCGAACACCGGGGAGCTGTTTTTT	CASSLDRTRLANTGELFF
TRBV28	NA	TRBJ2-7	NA	TGTGCCAGCAGGGTCCACTCTCCCGTCTCCTACGAGCAGTACTTC	CASRVHSPVSYEQYF
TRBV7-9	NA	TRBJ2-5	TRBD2	TGTGCCAGCAGCTTCGGTGGTCTAGCGGCCCTTCAAGAGACCCAGTACTTC	CASSFGGLAALQETQYF
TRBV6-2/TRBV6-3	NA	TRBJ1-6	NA	TGTGCCAGCAGTGCCGTGGGTCAGGGAAATTCACCCCTCCACTTT	CASSAVGQGNSPLHF
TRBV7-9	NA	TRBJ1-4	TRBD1	TGTGCCAGCAGCTTGGGGACAGGGGGTTTCGGGGAAAAACTGTTTTTT	CASSLGTGGFGEKLFF
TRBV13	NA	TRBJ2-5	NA	TGTGCCAGCAGCTTAATCGGGGGTCCGAGTTTGGAGACCCAGTACTTC	CASSLIGGPSLETQYF
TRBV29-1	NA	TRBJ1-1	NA	TGCAGCGTGGTAGGGGTGAGCACTGAAGCTTTCTTT	CSVVGVSTEAFF
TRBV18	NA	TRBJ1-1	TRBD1	TGTGCCAGCTCACCACCCTGGGGACAGGGACAAGCTTTCTTT	CASSPPWGQGQAFF
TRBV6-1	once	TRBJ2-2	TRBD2	TGTGCCAGCAGTGAGCAAGTGGGAGGGGTCGGGGAGCTGTTTTTT	CASSEQVGGVGELFF
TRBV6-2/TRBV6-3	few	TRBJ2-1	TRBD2	TGTGCCAGCAGTTACCCTGAGCGGGAGATTGAGAATGAGCAGTTCTTC	CASSYPEREIENEQFF
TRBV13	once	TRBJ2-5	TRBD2	TGTGCCAGCAGCTTAGTTCGGGGGGGCCCCGAGACCCAGTACTTC	CASSLVRGGPETQYF
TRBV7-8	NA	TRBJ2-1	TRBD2	TGTGCCAGCGCCGATCAAGGACTAGCGGAGGACAATGAGCAGTTCTTC	CASADQGLAEDNEQFF
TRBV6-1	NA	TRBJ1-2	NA	TGTGCCAGCAGTGAATTAAGGGAGTCTGGCTACACCTTC	CASSELRESGYTF
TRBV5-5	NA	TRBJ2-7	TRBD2	TGTGCCAGCAGCTTGGGGACTAGCGCCTTCTACGAGCAGTACTTC	CASSLGTSAFYEQYF
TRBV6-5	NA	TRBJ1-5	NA	TGTGCCAGCACGACCGCCGGGAGGGGCAATCAGCCCCAGCATTTT	CASTTAGRGNQPQHF
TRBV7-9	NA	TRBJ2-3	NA	TGTGCCAGCAGCCAAGAACAGGGCACAGATACGCAGTATTTT	CASSQEQGTDTQYF
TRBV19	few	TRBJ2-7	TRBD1	TGTGCCAGTAGTATCCCAGGGGGATACCCTAAGGAGCAGTACTTC	CASSIPGGYPKEQYF
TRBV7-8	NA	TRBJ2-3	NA	TGTGCCAGCAGCTATGACACTAGATTTGGCACAGATACGCAGTATTTT	CASSYDTRFGTDTQYF
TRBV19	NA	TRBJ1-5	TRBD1	TGTGCCAGTAGTATAGATCCCAGGGGGAATCAGCCCCAGCATTTT	CASSIDPRGNQPQHF
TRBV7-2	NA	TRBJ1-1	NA	TGTGCCAGCAGCACAGACAGGAACACTGAAGCTTTCTTT	CASSTDRNTEAFF
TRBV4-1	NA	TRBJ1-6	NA	TGCGCCAGCAGCCAAGATCCAACGGAGGGGACCCTCCACTTT	CASSQDPTEGTLHF
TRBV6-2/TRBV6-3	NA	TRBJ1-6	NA	TGTGCCAGCAGTTACCCTCAGGGTAATTCACCCCTCCACTTT	CASSYPQGNSPLHF
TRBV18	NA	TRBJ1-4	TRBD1	TGTGCCAGCTCACCAGCCCACAGGGGCCCGCAGGGGGAAAAACTGTTTTTT	CASSPAHRGPQGEKLFF
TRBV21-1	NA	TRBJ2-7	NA	TGTGCCAGCAGCAACTCGGCGAGACTAGCGGTGTCCTACGAGCAGTACTTC	CASSNSARLAVSYEQYF
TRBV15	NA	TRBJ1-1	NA	TGTGCCACCTCGCCCCGTTTCGGGAACACTGAAGCTTTCTTT	CATSPRFGNTEAFF
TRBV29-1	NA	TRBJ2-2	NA	TGCAGCGTTGTCCTTTCACTGAACACCGGGGAGCTGTTTTTT	CSVVLSLNTGELFF
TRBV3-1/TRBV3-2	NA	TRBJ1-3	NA	TGTGCCAGCAGCCAAACGGGGGTTGGAAACACCATATATTTT	CASSQTGVGNTIYF
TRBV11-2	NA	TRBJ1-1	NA	TGTGCCAGCAGCCTTGGGTTTGAGGGAACTGAAGCTTTCTTT	CASSLGFEGTEAFF
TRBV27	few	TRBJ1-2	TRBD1	TGTGCCAGCAGTCCTCTGACAGGGGCGCCTAACTATGGCTACACCTTC	CASSPLTGAPNYGYTF
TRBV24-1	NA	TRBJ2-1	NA	TGTGCCACCAGTTCCGAGGAGTTGGACAATGAGCAGTTCTTC	CATSSEELDNEQFF
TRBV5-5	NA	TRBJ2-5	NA	TGTGCCAGCAGCTTGCCAGGACAGACCCAAGAGACCCAGTACTTC	CASSLPGQTQETQYF
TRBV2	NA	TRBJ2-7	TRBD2	TGTGCCAGCAGTATAAATCCGGGACTAGCCCCACACGAGCAGTACTTC	CASSINPGLAPHEQYF
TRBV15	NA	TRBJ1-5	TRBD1	TGTGCCACCAGCAGAGCCGGGACAGGGGGCAGGAAGCCCCAGCATTTT	CATSRAGTGGRKPQHF
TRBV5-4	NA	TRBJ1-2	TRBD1	TGTGCCAGCAGCTTCCCGGGCGGGACAGATCATGGCTACACCTTC	CASSFPGGTDHGYTF
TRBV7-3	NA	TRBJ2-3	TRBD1	TGTGCCAGCAGCTCCACAGGGGGCGCCGGAGATACGCAGTATTTT	CASSSTGGAGDTQYF
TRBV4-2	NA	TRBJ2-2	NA	TGTGCCAGCAGCCAAGACCCCGCGGCGAACACCGGGGAGCTGTTTTTT	CASSQDPAANTGELFF